This T cell receptor beta chain came from a study of control samples from healthy donors and cancer patients. The repertoire was sequenced with immunoSEQ multiplex PCR; TCRdb's copy has only in-frame clones and lacks some. The sample holds 150,000 to 200,000 clones; 91% are singletons and the top ten take 2%. There are 16 residues in the CDR3. Looked up from germline, CDR1 is SEHNR and CDR2 is FQNEAQ (reference sequence). V shed 1 base and J 5 bases; nucleotides not matched to a gene: 4. Sequenced: blood. This clonotype was sampled from a woman aged 40 to 50 in good health. The V gene is TRBV7-9, the J gene TRBJ1-4, with TRBD1 matching over 10 bases. This chain's CDR3 is CASSLDGQGGNEKLFF. The CDR3 DNA reads TGTGCCAGCAGCTTAGACGGACAGGGGGGGAATGAAAAACTGTTTTTT.